This is a list of T cell receptor beta chains from one sample in a study of T-cell memory formation after mild COVID-19. TCRdb re-analysed the 5' RACE reads in MiXCR, keeping a single row per CDR3 protein. The sample includes some 120,000 distinct CDR3 sequences, over 15% of them seen just once. The specimen was PBMCs or a T cell subset sorted from them (not recorded which). These receptors all stem from a young man who had mild COVID-19 (a few samples of this study predate the infection). Cell type and time point are not known. CDR3s leave out the opening cysteine and the closing phenylalanine or tryptophan. Each record gives: clone size, J gene, V gene, CDR3 protein. Clone size is given for some rows only: seen once, a few or many times, or a class if the clone is expanded.

few TRBJ2-2 TRBV6-5 ASRDEAQGVWTGELF
- TRBJ2-1 TRBV11-2 ASSLELVGSYNEQF
many TRBJ1-2 TRBV3-1 ASSQDSLYSGYT
- TRBJ1-1 TRBV20-1 SASSFLGQNGF
many TRBJ2-2 TRBV5-1 ASSNTGGVLTSGELF
few TRBJ2-3 TRBV2 ASSEAKAGGPDLADTQY
- TRBJ1-4 TRBV12-3/TRBV12-4 ASSPVGGVGKLF
few TRBJ2-2 TRBV6-2/TRBV6-3 ASSSGQGRTGELF
- TRBJ1-5 TRBV7-4 ASSLNTGQWIHSNQPQH
few TRBJ2-2 TRBV7-2 ASSLAQGDTGELF
- TRBJ2-5 TRBV7-9 ASSLRGSAETQY
many TRBJ2-5 TRBV7-9 ASSLYGLAQETQY
few TRBJ2-1 TRBV6-6 ASSRRASGGASGEQF
few TRBJ1-2 TRBV5-1 ASSLEAGRSYGYT
- TRBJ1-1 TRBV20-1 SAPEADRLNTEAF
- TRBJ2-7 TRBV5-5 ASSYGQGAYEQY
- TRBJ1-3 TRBV7-3 ASSFPEQGAGNTIY
- TRBJ2-5 TRBV18 ASSPPAEVETQY
once TRBJ1-4 TRBV18 ASSPRATTNEKLF
- TRBJ1-1 TRBV12-3/TRBV12-4 ASSPPGVPAF
many TRBJ1-1 TRBV11-2 ASSLEFGKMNTEAF
few TRBJ2-5 TRBV7-2 ASSPGAVPETQY
- TRBJ1-1 TRBV2 ASTRGPGTEAF
few TRBJ2-1 TRBV6-2/TRBV6-3 ASSYRGASYNEQF
- TRBJ2-2 TRBV5-1 ASSPPVFGTGELF
many TRBJ2-5 TRBV5-1 ASSLNQANQETQY
few TRBJ2-5 TRBV20-1 SARPALAGGQETQY
few TRBJ2-3 TRBV11-2 ASSLGDFRRDTQY
- TRBJ2-3 TRBV5-6 ASSLVLLDTQY
few TRBJ2-3 TRBV9 ASSVDQRGGANTQY
few TRBJ2-7 TRBV20-1 SARDRLALYEQY
few TRBJ1-1 TRBV20-1 SARDPVKPGGAF
few TRBJ2-7 TRBV12-3/TRBV12-4 ASSFGRGPSYEQY
few TRBJ2-3 TRBV5-1 ASGMTGMGDTQY
- TRBJ2-7 TRBV7-9 ASSLALQDGYEQY
once TRBJ1-2 TRBV5-1 ASSLDPVGYGYT
few TRBJ2-6 TRBV20-1 SARVQGSGANVLT
many TRBJ2-7 TRBV29-1 SVLQVTHEQY
- TRBJ1-2 TRBV5-4 ASSANQGTNYGYT
- TRBJ2-5 TRBV7-2 ASSLRADGETQY
- TRBJ2-5 TRBV5-1 ASSFREPVQETQY
- TRBJ2-3 TRBV4-2 ASSSKGESLPGTDTQY
- TRBJ2-1 TRBV5-1 ASIPTTGQGMNEQF
- TRBJ1-1 TRBV18 ASSREGTEAF
many TRBJ2-3 TRBV29-1 SVGEDTQY
few TRBJ2-7 TRBV7-9 ASSLGLAGVYEQY
few TRBJ2-7 TRBV11-2 ASSLAGTGSYEQY
- TRBJ2-3 TRBV7-3 ASSLNAGSDTQY
- TRBJ1-1 TRBV18 ASLTSSSGTTEAF
few TRBJ2-1 TRBV20-1 SARDDPTEQF
many TRBJ2-2 TRBV4-1 ASSHRATGPTGELF
- TRBJ2-7 TRBV30 AWSVNTGGYEQY
few TRBJ1-5 TRBV30 AWGRESNQPQH